What follows describes a single T cell receptor (beta chain). The antigen is not known. Using immunoSEQ multiplex PCR, the repertoire was profiled, and TCRdb retains in-frame clones only, with some absent. The table lists around 94,000 clones, around 91% of them singletons. The record originates from a study of OX40 agonist ivuxolimab in advanced cancers. Overall study findings and caveats: Doses of 0.1 to 3.0 mg/kg were accompanied by clonal expansion of CD4+ and CD8+ blood T cells by week 6. More expanded clones were found, on average, in CD8+ than in CD4+ T cells.

CDR1 is SGHTA and CDR2 is FQGNSA in the germline V gene. Trimming cost V 1 base and J 3 bases, with 9 bases left between them. The CDR3 is 14 residues long. This receptor was taken from an adult with an advanced solid tumor such as melanoma, head and neck, liver or kidney cancer. The V gene is TRBV7-2, the J gene TRBJ1-1, with unresolved D. The starting material was CD4+ or CD8+ T cells sorted from blood, obtained in a trial of the OX40 agonist ivuxolimab. The DNA of the CDR3 is TGTGCCAGCAGCTTAGTTGTCGGCTACACTGAAGCTTTCTTT. This gives the protein CASSLVVGYTEAFF.